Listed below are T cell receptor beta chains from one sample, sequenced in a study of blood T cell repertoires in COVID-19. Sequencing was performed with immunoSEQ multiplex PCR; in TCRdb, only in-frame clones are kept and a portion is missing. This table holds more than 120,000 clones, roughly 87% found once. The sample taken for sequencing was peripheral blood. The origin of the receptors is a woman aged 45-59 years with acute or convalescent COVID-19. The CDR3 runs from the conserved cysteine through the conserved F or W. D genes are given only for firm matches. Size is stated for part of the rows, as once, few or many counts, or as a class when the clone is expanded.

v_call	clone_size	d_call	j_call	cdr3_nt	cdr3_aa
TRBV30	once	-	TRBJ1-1	TGTGCCTGGATCACAGGCTTTGAAGCTTTCTTT	CAWITGFEAFF
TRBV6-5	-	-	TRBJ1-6	TGTGCCAGCAGCCACAACCGAGGTTCACCCCTCCACTTT	CASSHNRGSPLHF
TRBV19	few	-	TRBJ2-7	TGTGCCAGTAGTAAGTCAGGGAGGCTCGAGCAGTACTTC	CASSKSGRLEQYF
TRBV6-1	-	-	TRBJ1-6	TGTGCCAGCAGTGAGAGCGGACTCCGAACCTCACCCCTCCACTTT	CASSESGLRTSPLHF
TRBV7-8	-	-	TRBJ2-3	TGTGCCAGCAGCTTAGTCGCAGGGTGGGACACAGATACGCAGTATTTT	CASSLVAGWDTDTQYF
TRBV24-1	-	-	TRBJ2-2	TGTGCCACCAGTGCGGTCGGGGGGAACACCGGGGAGCTGTTTTTT	CATSAVGGNTGELFF
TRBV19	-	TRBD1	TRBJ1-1	TGTGCCAGTAGGAAAGCATCAGGGGGCCTGGCTTTCTTT	CASRKASGGLAFF
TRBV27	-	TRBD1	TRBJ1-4	TGTGCCAGCGGGAACAGGGGGCTTAATGAAAAACTGTTTTTT	CASGNRGLNEKLFF
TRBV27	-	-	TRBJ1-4	TGTGCCAGCAGTTTACAGGGTACTAATGAAAAACTGTTTTTT	CASSLQGTNEKLFF
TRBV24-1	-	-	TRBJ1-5	TGTGCCACCAGTGAGGAAGGGAGAGGGCAGGCGCCCCAGCATTTT	CATSEEGRGQAPQHF
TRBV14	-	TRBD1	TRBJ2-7	TGTGCCAGCAGCTTGACCCGGGACAGGGTGTTGTACGAGCAGTACTTC	CASSLTRDRVLYEQYF
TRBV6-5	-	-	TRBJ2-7	TGTGCCAGCAAAGGGTCTGGAGGGAGCTCCTACGAGCAGTACTTC	CASKGSGGSSYEQYF
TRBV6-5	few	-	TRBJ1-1	TGTGCCAGCAGTTACTCGGGGGGATTGAACACTGAAGCTTTCTTT	CASSYSGGLNTEAFF
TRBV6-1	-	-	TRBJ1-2	TGTGCCAGCAGTGAATTGCGGGAACATGGCTACACCTTC	CASSELREHGYTF
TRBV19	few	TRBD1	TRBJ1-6	TGTGCCAGTAGTATCAGAGGGGAGGTTCGACAGGGCAGCCACTTT	CASSIRGEVRQGSHF
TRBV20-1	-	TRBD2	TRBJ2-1	TGCAGTGCTAGTGTGCGGGAGTCCCGCTCCTACAATGAGCAGTTCTTC	CSASVRESRSYNEQFF
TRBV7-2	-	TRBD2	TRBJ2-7	TGTGCCAGCAGCTTAGACGGGCGGGAGAGCCAGAACGAGCAGTACTTC	CASSLDGRESQNEQYF
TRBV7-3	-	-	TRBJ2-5	TGTGCCAGCAGCCTTAGGCTCTTCGGGGGTGTAGAGGAGACCCAGTACTTC	CASSLRLFGGVEETQYF
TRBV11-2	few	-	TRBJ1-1	TGTGCCAGCAGCCAACAATCGGGGGGCTCCAGGGAAGCTTTCTTT	CASSQQSGGSREAFF
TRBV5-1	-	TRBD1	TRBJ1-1	TGCGCCAGCAGCTCCAGGACAGGGAGGCGAGGCACTGAAGCTTTCTTT	CASSSRTGRRGTEAFF
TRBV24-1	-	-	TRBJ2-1	TGTGCCACCAGTGATGGGAGCTCCTACAATGAGCAGTTCTTC	CATSDGSSYNEQFF
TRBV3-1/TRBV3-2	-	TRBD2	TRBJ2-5	TGTGCCAGCAGCCAGTTACTAGCGGGAGGGCCGCGGGAGACCCAGTACTTC	CASSQLLAGGPRETQYF
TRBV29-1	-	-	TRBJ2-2	TGCAGCGGGTTGACAGCCACCGGGGAGCTGTTTTTT	CSGLTATGELFF
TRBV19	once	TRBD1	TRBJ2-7	TGTGCCAGTAGTACAGGGACAGGGGGCTACGAGCAGTACTTC	CASSTGTGGYEQYF
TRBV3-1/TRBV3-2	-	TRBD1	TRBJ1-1	TGTGCCAGCAGCCAACGACAGGGGAACACTGAAGCTTTCTTT	CASSQRQGNTEAFF
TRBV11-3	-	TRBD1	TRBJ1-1	TGTGCCAGCAGCACGGACAGGGCTTCTGAAGCTTTCTTT	CASSTDRASEAFF
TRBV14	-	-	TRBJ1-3	TGTGCCAGCAGCCAAGGGAGGTCTGGAAACACCATATATTTT	CASSQGRSGNTIYF
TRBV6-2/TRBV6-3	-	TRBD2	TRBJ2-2	TGTGCCAGCAGTTACACGATCTCGCCTGGGACTAGCGGGAACACCGGGGAGCTGTTTTTT	CASSYTISPGTSGNTGELFF
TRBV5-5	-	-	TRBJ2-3	TGTGCCAGCAGCTTAGACGGAGGATCCACAGATACGCAGTATTTT	CASSLDGGSTDTQYF
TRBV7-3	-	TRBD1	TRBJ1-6	TGTGCCAGCAGCGTGACAGGGGGCCATAATTCACCCCTCCACTTT	CASSVTGGHNSPLHF
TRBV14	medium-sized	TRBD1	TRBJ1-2	TGTGCCAGCAGCCACAATCACAGGGGGTCCGACTACACCTTC	CASSHNHRGSDYTF
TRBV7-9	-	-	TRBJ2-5	TGTGCCAGCAGCTTGAAGGGGTCGAAGGAGACCCAGTACTTC	CASSLKGSKETQYF
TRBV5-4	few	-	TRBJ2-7	TGTGCCAGCAGCTTGTCGCAGGGTCAGTACGAGCAGTACTTC	CASSLSQGQYEQYF
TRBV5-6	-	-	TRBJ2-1	TGTGCCAGCAGCCCGCTTGCAAGCAACGAGCAGTTCTTC	CASSPLASNEQFF
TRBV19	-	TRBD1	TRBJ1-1	TGTGCCAGTAGGACGATGGACAGGGTGAACACTGAAGCTTTCTTT	CASRTMDRVNTEAFF
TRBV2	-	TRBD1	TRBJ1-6	TGTGCCAGCAGTTTACAGGGGGCGGTTAATTCACCCCTCCACTTT	CASSLQGAVNSPLHF
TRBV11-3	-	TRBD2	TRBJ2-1	TGTGCCAGCAGCTTACCGGGACTAGCGGGCCTCAATGAGCAGTTCTTC	CASSLPGLAGLNEQFF
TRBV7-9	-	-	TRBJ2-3	TGTGCCAGCAGCTTACGGGAGACAGATACGCAGTATTTT	CASSLRETDTQYF
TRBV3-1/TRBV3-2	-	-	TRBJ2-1	TGTGCCAGCAGCTCCGCAGAATCTGAGCAGTTCTTC	CASSSAESEQFF
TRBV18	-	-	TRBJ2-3	TGTGCCAGCTCATCGACAGCCCCCGGGCCTTCCACAGATACGCAGTATTTT	CASSSTAPGPSTDTQYF
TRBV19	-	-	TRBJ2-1	TGTGCCAGTAGTATTATCCCGGAGGTAGGCTCCCAGGAGCAGTTCTTC	CASSIIPEVGSQEQFF
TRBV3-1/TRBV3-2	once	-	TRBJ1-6	TGTGCCAGCAGCCAAAGGGGGAGCTCCTATAATTCACCCCTCCACTTT	CASSQRGSSYNSPLHF
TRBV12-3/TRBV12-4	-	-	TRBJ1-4	TGTGCCAGCAGGGGCAACGGTGAACTGTTTTTT	CASRGNGELFF
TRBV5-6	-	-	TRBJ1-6	TGTGCCAGCAGCTTGGAATACCCTGCCGGGGGTTCGCATTCACCCCTCCACTTT	CASSLEYPAGGSHSPLHF
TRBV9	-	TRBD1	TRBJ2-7	TGTGCCAGCAGCCCACGACAGGGTGGAGAGCAGTACTTC	CASSPRQGGEQYF
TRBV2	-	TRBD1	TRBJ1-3	TGTGCCAGCAGTCGGGACAGGGTTAACTCTGGAAACACCATATATTTT	CASSRDRVNSGNTIYF
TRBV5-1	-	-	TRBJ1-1	TGCGCCAGCAGCTTGGAAGTCGGGACTGAAGCTTTCTTT	CASSLEVGTEAFF
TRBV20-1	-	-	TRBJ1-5	TGCAGTGCTAGTGGACTCCACAATCAGCCCCAGCATTTT	CSASGLHNQPQHF
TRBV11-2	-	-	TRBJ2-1	TGTGCCAGCAGCTTAGGGGGAGTAAGGGAGCAGTTCTTC	CASSLGGVREQFF